What follows describes a single TCR beta chain. This record comes from a study of CD8 T cells in Susac syndrome. Germline V gene data show CDR1 as MNHEY and CDR2 as SVGEGT. With 3 bases clipped from V and 10 bases from J, the junction kept 8 bases outside the gene matches. The CDR3 runs to 16 residues. With random hexamers, 0.5 to 1 ug RNA was reverse transcribed. Via MiXCR, TCRdb re-called the immunoSEQ multiplex PCR reads, giving one row per CDR3 protein. The sample shows hundreds of thousands of distinct CDR3 sequences, approximately 85% of them seen only once. Negative isolation yielded the CD8+ and CD4+ T cells, while FACS enriched the TEMRA cells.

The TCR comes from a human donor with multiple sclerosis. Sequencing input: CD8+ T cells from PBMCs. This chain links TRBV6-2 or TRBV6-3 with TRBJ2-1, with 14 bases lining up with TRBD2. CDR3 residues: CASSYKTSGRAREQFF. Written as DNA, the CDR3 is TGTGCCAGCAGTTATAAGACTAGCGGGAGGGCTAGGGAGCAGTTCTTC.